These T cell receptor beta chains were read from a single sample in a study of T cell responses to AZD1222 COVID-19 vaccine. TCRdb's table, derived via immunoSEQ multiplex PCR, lists solely in-frame clones and lacks some. The repertoire holds approximately 100,000 clones, approximately 91% seen once, with around 13% in the top ten. The sequencing used peripheral blood, collected on day 0 of MenACWY control vaccination. These receptors came from an adult in good health. Each CDR3 is given with its conserved first and last residue. D genes are given only for firm matches. Clone size appears in some rows only: once, few, many, or a class for an expanded clone.

-,TRBV6-2/TRBV6-3,-,TRBJ2-1,CASRPIRDSYNEQFF,TGTGCCAGCAGGCCTATCAGGGACTCCTACAATGAGCAGTTCTTC
-,TRBV21-1,-,TRBJ2-7,CASSSFRLGLGEQYF,TGTGCCAGCAGCTCCTTCAGGTTAGGGTTGGGGGAGCAGTACTTC
-,TRBV12-5,-,TRBJ2-5,CASGLGNPQETQYF,TGTGCTAGTGGTTTGGGGAACCCTCAAGAGACCCAGTACTTC
-,TRBV7-9,TRBD2,TRBJ2-5,CASSSQLAGEETQYF,TGTGCCAGCAGCTCCCAACTAGCGGGTGAAGAGACCCAGTACTTC
-,TRBV7-2,-,TRBJ2-7,CASSLAPWRGSSSYEQYF,TGTGCCAGCAGCTTAGCCCCATGGAGGGGAAGCAGCTCCTACGAGCAGTACTTC
few,TRBV2,-,TRBJ1-2,CASRDDGHYGYTF,TGTGCCAGCAGGGACGATGGGCACTATGGCTACACCTTC
many,TRBV7-2,-,TRBJ2-7,CASSSDSGFYEQYF,TGTGCCAGCAGCTCGGACAGCGGATTCTACGAGCAGTACTTC
-,TRBV7-8,-,TRBJ1-4,CASSLAKYEKLFF,TGTGCCAGCAGCTTAGCCAAGTATGAAAAACTGTTTTTT
-,TRBV18,-,TRBJ2-7,CASSPGGRMPPGDYEQYF,TGTGCCAGCTCACCGGGCGGGCGAATGCCTCCTGGGGACTACGAGCAGTACTTC
-,TRBV25-1,-,TRBJ2-2,CASSADSFRTGELFF,TGTGCCAGCAGTGCCGACAGTTTTCGGACCGGGGAGCTGTTTTTT
-,TRBV19,-,TRBJ1-5,CASRWQGNPSNQPQHF,TGTGCCAGTAGATGGCAGGGGAATCCTAGCAATCAGCCCCAGCATTTT
-,TRBV6-6,-,TRBJ1-3,CASSGPGTGNTIYF,TGTGCCAGCAGTGGCCCGGGGACTGGAAACACCATATATTTT
-,TRBV6-2/TRBV6-3,TRBD1,TRBJ2-4,CASSYSGQGTAKNIQYF,TGTGCCAGCAGTTACTCGGGACAGGGAACAGCCAAAAACATTCAGTACTTC
-,TRBV11-3,-,TRBJ2-5,CASSPGASTETQYF,TGTGCCAGCAGCCCAGGGGCCTCGACTGAGACCCAGTACTTC
-,TRBV19,-,TRBJ2-7,CASSIRRKDEQYF,TGTGCCAGTAGTATTCGGAGGAAGGACGAGCAGTACTTC
-,TRBV12-3/TRBV12-4,-,TRBJ2-1,CASSSIRGEKFF,TGTGCCAGCAGTTCTATTCGTGGGGAAAAGTTCTTC
-,TRBV19,-,TRBJ2-1,CASSNGGSSYNEQFF,TGTGCCAGTAGTAACGGGGGAAGCTCCTACAATGAGCAGTTCTTC
-,TRBV5-5,-,TRBJ2-7,CASSLYYEQYF,TGTGCCAGCAGCTTGTACTACGAGCAGTACTTC
-,TRBV29-1,TRBD1,TRBJ2-3,CSVEDQSGGDTQYF,TGCAGCGTTGAAGATCAATCAGGGGGTGATACGCAGTATTTT
-,TRBV6-6,-,TRBJ1-4,CCVGVEKLFF,TGCTGTGTGGGGGTGGAAAAACTGTTTTTT
-,TRBV6-4,TRBD2,TRBJ2-3,CASSDSPSGSARGTDTQYF,TGTGCCAGCAGTGACTCTCCAAGCGGGAGCGCCCGCGGCACAGATACGCAGTATTTT
-,TRBV10-2,-,TRBJ2-7,CASSDAGSTQQYF,TGCGCCAGCAGTGACGCGGGATCTACGCAGCAGTACTTC
few,TRBV9,-,TRBJ1-2,CASSVGAGDGYTF,TGTGCCAGCAGCGTAGGGGCAGGGGATGGCTACACCTTC
once,TRBV28,-,TRBJ1-1,CASRRPGQRNTEAFF,TGTGCCAGCAGGCGGCCGGGACAAAGGAACACTGAAGCTTTCTTT
-,TRBV30,-,TRBJ1-1,CARGRENTEAFF,TGTGCCAGGGGACGGGAGAACACTGAAGCTTTCTTT
-,TRBV28,TRBD2,TRBJ2-3,CASRDIWGAGERQDTQYF,TGTGCCAGCAGGGATATATGGGGTGCGGGAGAGCGACAGGATACGCAGTATTTT